This TCR beta chain stems from a study of cytomegalovirus exposure and HLA in healthy donors. The V gene lost 4 bases and the J gene lost 4 bases, with 11 bases spanning the gap. This CDR3 is built from 14 residues. Germline V CDR1 and CDR2: LNHDA, SQIVND (reference sequence). The PCR contained 60 Vbeta and 13 Jbeta primers. The data were produced by immunoSEQ multiplex PCR, yet TCRdb's version contains in-frame clones alone and is incomplete. The table shows about 160,000 clones, with roughly 79% occurring only once. The clonotype comes from a man aged 40-49 years in good health and CMV-seronegative. Input material: PBMCs. V and J are TRBV19 and TRBJ2-1; tentative D call: TRBD1 (6 bases). CDR3 nucleotide sequence: TGTGCCAGTAGTACCATTACAGGGTACAATGAGCAGTTCTTC. Protein: CASSTITGYNEQFF.